This T cell receptor (beta chain) was observed in a study of cytotoxic CD8 clonotypes in ibrutinib-treated CLL. Across the study: Across the patients, 11 were relapsed/refractory, some 14 treatment-naive and about 17 IGHV unmutated. Among the samples, the mean was 255,043 productive templates and fewer than 95,000 productive rearrangements.

In this sample, this clone turned up a few times. Trimming removed 1 base at V and 0 bases at J, with 4 bases between. The CDR3 extends over 13 amino acids. Looked up from germline, CDR1 is GTSNPN and CDR2 is SVGIG (reference sequence). Libraries were prepared by immunoSEQ multiplex PCR; TCRdb keeps only in-frame clonotypes and omits some of them. The repertoire holds some 130,000 clones, with roughly 80% as singletons. The rearrangement links TRBV30 to TRBJ1-5; D is unclear. This TCR was recovered from a human donor with chronic lymphocytic leukemia. Sequencing used PBMCs, obtained after 24 months of ibrutinib treatment. The CDR3 coding sequence is TGTGCCTGGAGTGACTCTAGCAATCAGCCCCAGCATTTT. This translates into CAWSDSSNQPQHF.